This T cell receptor (beta chain) emerged from a study of regulatory T cells in long-lasting Graves disease. According to the study, TCR beta libraries were built with iRepertoire HTBI primers and CDR3-region Arm-PCR. TCRdb re-analysed the multiplex PCR reads in MiXCR, keeping a single row per CDR3 protein. The table includes about 540,000 distinct CDR3 sequences, approximately 12% detected once. Trimming left V 8 bases short and J 0 bases short, with 10 bases between. This CDR3 has 13 amino acids. Germline assignment: CDR1 SNHLY and CDR2 FYNNEI. The sample holds many counts of this clonotype. Time point in this sample: newly diagnosed GD, antithyroid drugs for less than 3 months. From PBMCs, RNA was extracted and then used to make the TCR library. Diagnosis followed American Thyroid Association guidelines for Graves' disease. These data also formed part of another study, on T cells in Graves' hyperthyroidism and ophthalmopathy. That paper states: Carried out on the TCR CDR3, a first-round RT-PCR used the HTBI primer set.

The chain carries TRBV2 and TRBJ1-1, with D hard to call. Sample: peripheral blood mononuclear cells (PBMCs), taken at new diagnosis, from a patient treated with antithyroid drugs. The receptor's source is a man in his thirties or forties with Graves disease. The CDR3 DNA follows: TGTGCCAGCCCCGAGCCCATGAACACTGAAGCTTTCTTT. This encodes CASPEPMNTEAFF.